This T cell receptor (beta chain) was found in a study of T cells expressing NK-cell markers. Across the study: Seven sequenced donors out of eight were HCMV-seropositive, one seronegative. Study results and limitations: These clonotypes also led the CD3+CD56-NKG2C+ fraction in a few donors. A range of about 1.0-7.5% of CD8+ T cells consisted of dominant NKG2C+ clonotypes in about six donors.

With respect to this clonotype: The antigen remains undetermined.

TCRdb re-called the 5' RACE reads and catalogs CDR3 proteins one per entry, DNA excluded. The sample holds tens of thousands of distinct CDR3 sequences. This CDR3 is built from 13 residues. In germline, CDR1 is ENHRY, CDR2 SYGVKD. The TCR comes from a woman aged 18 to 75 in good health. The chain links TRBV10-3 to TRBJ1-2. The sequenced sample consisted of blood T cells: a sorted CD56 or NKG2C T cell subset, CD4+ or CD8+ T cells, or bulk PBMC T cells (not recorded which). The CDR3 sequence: CAISEGELYGYTF.